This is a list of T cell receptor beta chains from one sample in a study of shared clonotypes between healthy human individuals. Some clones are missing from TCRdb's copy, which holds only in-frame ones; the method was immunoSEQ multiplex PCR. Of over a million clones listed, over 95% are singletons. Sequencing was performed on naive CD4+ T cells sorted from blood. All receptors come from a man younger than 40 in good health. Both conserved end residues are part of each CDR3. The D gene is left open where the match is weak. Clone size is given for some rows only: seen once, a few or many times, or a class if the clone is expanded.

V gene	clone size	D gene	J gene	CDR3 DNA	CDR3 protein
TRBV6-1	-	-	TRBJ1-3	TGTGCCAGCGGGGGGAGCTCTGGAAACACCATATATTTT	CASGGSSGNTIYF
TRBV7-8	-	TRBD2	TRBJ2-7	TGTGCCAGCAGCTTAGTACGGGAGGGCCGTTACGAGCAGTACTTC	CASSLVREGRYEQYF
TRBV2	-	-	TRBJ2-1	TGTGCCAGCTTGGAGGACTCCTACAATGAGCAGTTCTTC	CASLEDSYNEQFF
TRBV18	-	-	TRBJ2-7	TGTGCCAGCTCACCAGGGACAACCTCCTACGAGCAGTACTTC	CASSPGTTSYEQYF
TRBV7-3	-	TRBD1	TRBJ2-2	TGTGCCAGCAGCTTACCTCAGGGGGCTTTCGCCGGGGAGCTGTTTTTT	CASSLPQGAFAGELFF
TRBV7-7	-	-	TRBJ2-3	TGTGCCAGCAGCCCGTCCAGTCACTCATTAGATACGCAGTATTTT	CASSPSSHSLDTQYF
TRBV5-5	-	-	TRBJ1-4	TGTGCCAGCAGCTTGGTGGCAGATGCTGAAAAACTGTTTTTT	CASSLVADAEKLFF
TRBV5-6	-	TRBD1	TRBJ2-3	TGTGCCAGCAGTCCCCCCGGACAGGGGACAGATACGCAGTATTTT	CASSPPGQGTDTQYF
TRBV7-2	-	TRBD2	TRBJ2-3	TGTGCCAGCAGCTTCAACCTAGCGGGAGGCCTTAGCACAGATACGCAGTATTTT	CASSFNLAGGLSTDTQYF
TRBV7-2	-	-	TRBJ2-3	TGTGCCAGCAGCTTAGAAAGTGGGATCACAGATACGCAGTATTTT	CASSLESGITDTQYF
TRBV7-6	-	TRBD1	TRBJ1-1	TGTGCCAGCAGCTTAGAACTCAAGGGGACAGGGGGTAGCACTGAAGCTTTCTTT	CASSLELKGTGGSTEAFF
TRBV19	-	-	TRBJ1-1	TGTGCCAGTAGTATATTTGGAGGAAGGACCGCCCTATGGACTGAAGCTTTCTTT	CASSIFGGRTALWTEAFF
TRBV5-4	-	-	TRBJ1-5	TGTGCCAGCAGCTTATCAGGAAATCAGCCCCAGCATTTT	CASSLSGNQPQHF
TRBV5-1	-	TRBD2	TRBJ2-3	TGCGCCAGCAGCTTGGAGGCTAGCGGCCACCGGGCGCAGTATTTT	CASSLEASGHRAQYF
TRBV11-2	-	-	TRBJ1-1	TGTGCCAGCACCTTCACGGGAGGAGAAGCTTTCTTT	CASTFTGGEAFF
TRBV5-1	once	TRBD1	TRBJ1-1	TGCGCCAGCAGCCCCCGGGACAGGGAAGCTTTCTTT	CASSPRDREAFF
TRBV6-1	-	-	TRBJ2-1	TGTGCCAGCAGTCTTCTTGGGGGAGCCCATGAGCAGTTCTTC	CASSLLGGAHEQFF
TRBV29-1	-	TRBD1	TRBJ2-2	TGCAGCGCGGGACAGGGCCCCGGGGAGCTGTTTTTT	CSAGQGPGELFF
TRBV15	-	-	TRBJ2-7	TGTGCCACCAGCAGAGATGAAGGTTTCGTGATCTACGAGCAGTACTTC	CATSRDEGFVIYEQYF
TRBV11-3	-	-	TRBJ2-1	TGTGCCAGCAGCTTAGATGCGGTTGAGCAGTTCTTC	CASSLDAVEQFF
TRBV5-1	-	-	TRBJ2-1	TGCGCCAGCAGCGCCAGGGCTTACAATGAGCAGTTCTTC	CASSARAYNEQFF
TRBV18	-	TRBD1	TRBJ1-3	TGTGCCAGCTCACGGGACAGGGGAGCGAGCTCTGGAAACACCATATATTTT	CASSRDRGASSGNTIYF
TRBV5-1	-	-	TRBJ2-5	TGCGCCAGCAGCGCTGACGGGCAAGAGACCCAGTACTTC	CASSADGQETQYF
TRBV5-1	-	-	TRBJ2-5	TGCGCCAGCAGCTTGGCCGAGGGCAGGGAAGAGACCCAGTACTTC	CASSLAEGREETQYF
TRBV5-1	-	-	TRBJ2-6	TGCGCCAGCAGCTTGGGATCGGACGCTGGGGCCAACGTCCTGACTTTC	CASSLGSDAGANVLTF
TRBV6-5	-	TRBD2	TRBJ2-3	TGTGCCAGCAGAAAGCGGGAGACAGATACGCAGTATTTT	CASRKRETDTQYF
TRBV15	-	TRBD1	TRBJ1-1	TGTGCCACCAGCAGAGGAGGAACCGACAGGGCCGGCACTGAAGCTTTCTTT	CATSRGGTDRAGTEAFF
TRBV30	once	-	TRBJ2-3	TGTGCCTGGAGTCCACCAACGGATAACACAGATACGCAGTATTTT	CAWSPPTDNTDTQYF
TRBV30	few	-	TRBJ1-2	TGTGCCTGGCTTTCGAATAGGGGTGGCTACACCTTC	CAWLSNRGGYTF
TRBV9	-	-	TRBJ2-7	TGTGCCAGCAGCCCGACAGGGACTTCCTACGAGCAGTACTTC	CASSPTGTSYEQYF
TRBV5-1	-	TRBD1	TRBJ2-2	TGCGCCAGCAGCTTGGGGGACAGAAACACCGGGGAGCTGTTTTTT	CASSLGDRNTGELFF
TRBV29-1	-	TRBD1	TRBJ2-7	TGCAGCGTTGGGAAGGGACAGGGGGCTTACGAGCAGTACTTC	CSVGKGQGAYEQYF
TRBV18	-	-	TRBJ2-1	TGTGCCAGCTCACCAAATGGGTTAGACTACAATGAGCAGTTCTTC	CASSPNGLDYNEQFF
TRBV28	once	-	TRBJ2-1	TGTGCCAGCAGTTTAAGTTCCCGGGACTCGAGCTCGCAGTTCTTC	CASSLSSRDSSSQFF
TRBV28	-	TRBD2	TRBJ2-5	TGTGCCAGCAGTTTGGGACTAGCGGCCCAAGAGACCCAGTACTTC	CASSLGLAAQETQYF
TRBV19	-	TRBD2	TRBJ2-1	TGTGCCAGTAGTGTAGCGGGACCTGAGAATGAGCAGTTCTTC	CASSVAGPENEQFF